Below are 19 T cell receptor beta chains sequenced from a single sample in a study of OX40 agonist ivuxolimab in advanced cancers. The table came from immunoSEQ multiplex PCR; TCRdb's copy has only in-frame clones and leaves some out. Of approximately 47,000 clones listed, 70% to 90% are singletons. The specimen was CD4+ or CD8+ T cells sorted from blood, collected in a trial of the OX40 agonist ivuxolimab. The receptor set was obtained from an adult with an advanced solid tumor such as melanoma, head and neck, liver or kidney cancer.

The chain employs TRBV7-9 and TRBJ2-3; either TRBD1 or TRBD2 may supply D (7 bases each). The germline gives CDR1 SEHNR, CDR2 FQNEAQ (reference sequence). V was shortened by 7 bases and J by 4 bases, with 21 bases between the two germline ends. The CDR3 covers 16 residues. In nucleotides, the CDR3 is TGTGCCAGCACCTCTCAGGGGGGGGCCCCCCCAGATACGCAGTATTTT. Amino acid sequence: CASTSQGGAPPDTQYF. Full variable domain (missing parts from reference TRBV7-9 and TRBJ2-3): DTGVSQNPRHKITKRGQNVTFRCDPISEHNRLYWYRQTLGQGPEFLTYFQNEAQLEKSRLLSDRFSAERPKGSFSTLEIQRTEQGDSAMYLCASTSQGGAPPDTQYFGPGTRLTVL.

The table lists this clone with a count of one. The chain employs TRBV4-1 and TRBJ1-1; weak D call: TRBD1 (5 bases). The CDR3 runs to 16 residues. The V and J ends lost 3 bases and 1 base respectively, with 15 bases between them. The V gene's germline CDR1 is MGHRA and CDR2 YSYEKL. CDR3 sequence reads: CASSQGGFRGNTEAFF. CDR3 sequence (DNA): TGCGCCAGCAGCCAGGGGGGATTTAGGGGGAACACTGAAGCTTTCTTT.

V usage is TRBV28 and J usage is TRBJ1-4; tentative D call: TRBD1 (6 bases). Germline-derived CDR1 and CDR2 are MDHEN and SYDVKM. The CDR3 spans 14 residues. V shed 3 bases and J shed 4 bases, with 9 bases lying between them. CDR3 bases: TGTGCCAGCAGTTTTCAGGGGTATAATGAAAAACTGTTTTTT. Its protein is CASSFQGYNEKLFF.

The chain is built from TRBV7-3 and TRBJ1-1; no clear D. Per germline, CDR1 SGHTA and CDR2 FQGTGA. Trimming removed 7 bases from V and 0 bases from J, with 12 bases in between. This CDR3 comprises 14 residues. The CDR3 DNA reads as TGTGCCAGCACCTCGGACGGTGTGAACACTGAAGCTTTCTTT. Translated, it gives CASTSDGVNTEAFF. The variable domain in full, with the rest retrieved from reference TRBV7-3 and TRBJ1-1, is GAGVSQTPSNKVTEKGKYVELRCDPISGHTALYWYRQSLGQGPEFLIYFQGTGAADDSGLPNDRFFAVRPEGSVSTLKIQRTERGDSAVYLCASTSDGVNTEAFFGQGTRLTVV.

The V call is TRBV5-4, the J call TRBJ2-5; tentatively, D is TRBD2 (6 bases). This CDR3 has 15 amino acids. Looked up from germline, CDR1 is SGHNT and CDR2 is YYREEE (reference sequence). The V end was cut by 0 bases, the J end by 2 bases, with 11 bases between. The CDR3 here is CASSLAGGPQETQYF. Written as DNA, the CDR3 is TGTGCCAGCAGCTTGGCCGGGGGACCTCAAGAGACCCAGTACTTC.

The chain combines TRBV7-9 with TRBJ2-1; TRBD1 agrees at 8 bases. The CDR3 has 16 amino acids. J gave up 0 bases and V 6 bases, and 7 bases lay outside the gene matches. Germline V gene lookup returns CDR1 SEHNR and CDR2 FQNEAQ (reference sequence). The CDR3 reads CASRLGQDNSYNEQFF. As DNA, the CDR3 is TGTGCCAGCAGGCTGGGACAGGACAACTCCTACAATGAGCAGTTCTTC.

There are many counts of this clone. As DNA, the CDR3 is TGTGCCAGCAGTTTATCGGGACCCTCTGGGGGGCAGTTCTTC. This codes for CASSLSGPSGGQFF. V usage is TRBV27 and J usage is TRBJ2-1; the D call may be TRBD1 or TRBD2 (5 bases each). Germline V gene lookup returns CDR1 MNHEY and CDR2 SMNVEV (reference sequence). The CDR3 consists of 14 residues. The V and J ends lost 0 bases and 12 bases respectively, with 15 bases between them.

The rearrangement links TRBV19 to TRBJ2-3; 9 bases are shared with TRBD1. Germline V gene data show CDR1 as LNHDA and CDR2 as SQIVND (reference sequence). The junction had 8 bases not matched to a gene; V was cut back by 6 bases and J by 4 bases. The CDR3 is 15 amino acids. The CDR3 protein is CASSLGTGLSDTQYF. DNA for the CDR3: TGTGCCAGTAGCCTCGGGACAGGGTTGTCAGATACGCAGTATTTT. Combining the CDR3 with reference TRBV19 and TRBJ2-3 gives the whole variable domain DGGITQSPKYLFRKEGQNVTLSCEQNLNHDAMYWYRQDPGQGLRLIYYSQIVNDFQKGDIAEGYSVSREKKESFPLTVTSAQKNPTAFYLCASSLGTGLSDTQYFGPGTRLTVL.

This rearrangement joins TRBV4-1 to TRBJ2-1, with TRBD1 as a possible D gene (6 bases). The germline CDR1 and CDR2 sequences are MGHRA and YSYEKL. V was clipped by 0 bases and J by 8 bases, with 14 bases between them. The length of the CDR3 is 15 residues. DNA of the CDR3: TGCGCCAGCAGCCAAGATGCCAGGGGTAATTATGAGCAGTTCTTC. As protein: CASSQDARGNYEQFF.

This rearrangement joins TRBV15 to TRBJ2-1, with D perhaps matching TRBD1 or TRBD2 (7 bases each). CDR1 and CDR2 (germline): LNHNV, YYDKDF (reference sequence). V shed 5 bases and J shed 7 bases, with 15 bases lying between them. The CDR3 spans 14 residues. The CDR3 DNA is TGTGCCACCAGCCAGGGGGGGCTCCAGAATGAGCAGTTCTTC. Its protein is CATSQGGLQNEQFF.

The J gene is TRBJ2-3, the V gene TRBV27, with D hard to call. The CDR3 extends over 16 amino acids. The germline V and J ends were trimmed by 3 bases and 2 bases, with 15 bases remaining between them. Per the germline V gene, CDR1 is MNHEY and CDR2 is SMNVEV (reference sequence). The CDR3 spells CASSFRAGVDTDTQYF. CDR3 nucleotide sequence: TGTGCCAGCAGTTTCCGGGCTGGGGTAGACACAGATACGCAGTATTTT.

This clone was picked up a small number of times. The chain is built from TRBV4-1 and TRBJ2-1; D may be TRBD2 (6 bases). The CDR3 has 13 residues. Germline CDR1 is MGHRA and CDR2 is YSYEKL. Trimming stripped 3 bases from V and 7 bases from J, with 10 bases between. The CDR3 nucleotides are TGCGCCAGCAGCCATGAAAGCGGGAATGAGCAGTTCTTC. Translating it yields CASSHESGNEQFF.

The chain couples TRBV6-5 to TRBJ1-1, with D uncertain. V was pared by 0 bases and J by 3 bases, with 11 bases between. The germline CDR1 and CDR2 sequences are MNHEY and SVGAGI. The CDR3 is made up of 15 amino acids. The CDR3 spells CASSYSKEADTEAFF. The DNA of the CDR3 is TGTGCCAGCAGTTACTCGAAGGAAGCGGACACTGAAGCTTTCTTT.

The chain employs TRBV2 and TRBJ2-7, with D perhaps TRBD2 (5 bases). In germline, CDR1 is SNHLY, CDR2 FYNNEI. The CDR3 extends over 14 amino acids. Trimming took off 0 bases at V and 0 bases at J, with 6 bases between the two ends. This CDR3 reads CASSEAGSSYEQYF. CDR3 bases: TGTGCCAGCAGTGAAGCAGGGAGCTCCTACGAGCAGTACTTC. Combining the CDR3 with reference TRBV2 and TRBJ2-7 gives the whole variable domain EPEVTQTPSHQVTQMGQEVILRCVPISNHLYFYWYRQILGQKVEFLVSFYNNEISEKSEIFDDQFSVERPDGSNFTLKIRSTKLEDSAMYFCASSEAGSSYEQYFGPGTRLTVT.

The chain joins TRBV7-2 to TRBJ2-1; TRBD2 matches at 13 bases. The CDR3 has 18 residues. CDR1 and CDR2 from the germline V gene are SGHTA and FQGNSA. The V gene end was trimmed by 1 base and the J gene end by 7 bases; junction bases not matched to a gene: 10. The CDR3 DNA is TGTGCCAGCAGCTTAGTCCCGACTAGCGGGGGGCAGGGAAATGAGCAGTTCTTC. Translation: CASSLVPTSGGQGNEQFF.

This chain joins TRBV4-1 and TRBJ2-5; D might be TRBD1 (7 bases). Germline CDR1 and CDR2: MGHRA and YSYEKL. This CDR3 contains 15 residues. V was shortened by 3 bases and J by 1 base, with 12 bases between the two germline ends. In nucleotides, the CDR3 is TGCGCCAGCAGCCAGGGGGGACAGCGCCAAGAGACCCAGTACTTC. Translating it yields CASSQGGQRQETQYF.

The chain combines TRBV27 with TRBJ2-5; D assignment may be TRBD1 or TRBD2 (5 bases each). Judging by the DNA end, TRBJ2-7 fits better; the J call may be wrong. CDR3 length equals 15 residues. Germline-derived CDR1 and CDR2 are MNHEY and SMNVEV (reference sequence). The DNA for the CDR3 is TGTGCCAGCAGTAGATTGGGGACGGATTCCTACGAGCAGTACTTC. Amino acids: CASSRLGTDSYEQYF.

The gene calls are TRBV19 and TRBJ2-2; D ambiguous. Between the trimmed V and J ends, which lost 2 bases and 6 bases, there was a span of 4 bases. Germline CDR1 LNHDA, CDR2 SQIVND (reference sequence). This CDR3 spans 12 amino acids. The CDR3 DNA reads as TGTGCCAGTAGTATACATCCCGGGGAGCTGTTTTTT. This sequence encodes CASSIHPGELFF.

This clone has only one observation. The rearrangement joins TRBV9 to TRBJ1-5; D is ambiguous. The CDR3 is made up of 13 amino acids. CDR1 and CDR2 from the germline V gene are SGDLS and YYNGEE. The V end was cut by 2 bases, the J end by 3 bases, with 6 bases between. Here the CDR3 reads CASSVSDNQPQHF. The CDR3 nucleotides read TGTGCCAGCAGCGTCTCCGACAATCAGCCCCAGCATTTT.